Following are 19 T cell receptor beta chains from one sample sequenced in a study of human T cells and chemical hapten exposure. As for time point: patch test 2, 6 weeks after DPC sensitization. The treatment denotes: therapeutic diphenylcyclopropenone sensitization with weekly scalp DPC. TCRdb used MiXCR to reprocess the RACE reads, holding one entry per CDR3 protein. The repertoire holds tens of thousands of distinct CDR3 sequences, with roughly a tenth as singletons. The sample consisted of whole blood, taken in connection with sensitization to the hapten diphenylcyclopropenone (DPC). These TCRs come from a woman in her forties or fifties with alopecia areata. Some clones in this sample may be carry-over from other donors' samples.

The V and J genes are TRBV2 and TRBJ2-2, with TRBD1 identical over 8 bases. The CDR3 is made up of 14 amino acids. CDR1 SNHLY and CDR2 FYNNEI come from the germline V gene. V was pared by 8 bases and J by 0 bases, with 2 bases of the junction left unmatched. CDR3 amino acids: CASQGQANTGELFF. The CDR3 coding sequence is TGTGCCAGCCAGGGACAGGCGAACACCGGGGAGCTGTTTTTT.

The sample holds many counts of this clonotype. The genes are TRBV5-5 and TRBJ1-1, with 9 bases that match TRBD1. The CDR3 contains 15 residues. Germline loops: CDR1 SGHKS, CDR2 YYEKEE (reference sequence). V shed 0 bases, J shed 4 bases, and the junction held 4 bases outside the gene matches. The CDR3 reads CASSLAVTGGTEAFF. The CDR3, as DNA: TGTGCCAGCAGCTTGGCAGTGACAGGGGGCACTGAAGCTTTCTTT.

Many counts were recorded for this clonotype. The chain employs TRBV19 and TRBJ2-1; 10 bases are a match to TRBD2. In germline, CDR1 is LNHDA, CDR2 SQIVND (reference sequence). This CDR3 comprises 13 residues. The trim removed 5 bases at V and 8 bases at J, leaving 3 bases unmatched. CDR3 nucleotide sequence: TGTGCCAGTAGTCCTAGCGGGGGATATGAGCAGTTCTTC. Protein sequence: CASSPSGGYEQFF. The full variable domain, with the rest looked up from reference TRBV19 and TRBJ2-1, is DGGITQSPKYLFRKEGQNVTLSCEQNLNHDAMYWYRQDPGQGLRLIYYSQIVNDFQKGDIAEGYSVSREKKESFPLTVTSAQKNPTAFYLCASSPSGGYEQFFGPGTRLTVL.

The V gene is TRBV7-9, the J gene TRBJ2-1; D is undetermined. CDR3 size: 16 residues. Trimming pared 4 bases from V and 0 bases from J, leaving 13 bases between. Germline V CDR1 and CDR2: SEHNR, FQNEAQ (reference sequence). CDR3 sequence reads: CASSSGDPSSYNEQFF. The CDR3 region has the DNA TGTGCCAGCAGCTCAGGCGACCCCTCCTCCTACAATGAGCAGTTCTTC.

This clonotype has just a few counts. V usage is TRBV18 and J usage is TRBJ1-2, with a tentative D call TRBD1 (5 bases). V lost 3 bases, J lost 4 bases, and 18 bases lay in between. Per germline, CDR1 KGHSH and CDR2 LQKENI. This CDR3 region has 16 residues. The CDR3 is CASSPMSGTPSYGYTF. The CDR3 region has the DNA TGTGCCAGCTCACCGATGTCCGGGACGCCAAGCTATGGCTACACCTTC. The full variable domain, rest sourced from reference TRBV18 and TRBJ1-2, is NAGVMQNPRHLVRRRGQEARLRCSPMKGHSHVYWYRQLPEEGLKFMVYLQKENIIDESGMPKERFSAEFPKEGPSILRIQQVVRGDSAAYFCASSPMSGTPSYGYTFGSGTRLTVV.

Comment on this clonotype: One junction end disagrees with the germline gene, perhaps due to a read error. This chain links TRBV18 with TRBJ1-1; D remains ambiguous. The germline V gene has CDR1 KGHSH and CDR2 LQKENI. The CDR3 loop spans 13 amino acids. CDR3 sequence reads: CANSPQANTEAFF. DNA for the CDR3: TGTGCCAACTCACCGCAGGCGAACACTGAAGCTTTCTTT.

This clonotype was seen ten or more times. The J gene is TRBJ2-7, the V gene TRBV2; TRBD2 matches 11 bases. The CDR3 is 19 residues long. Germline CDR1 reads SNHLY; CDR2 reads FYNNEI. J gave up 0 bases and V 3 bases, and 13 bases lay outside the gene matches. The CDR3 loop is CASSDRGTSGRIISYEQYF. CDR3 nucleotides: TGTGCCAGCAGTGATCGCGGGACTAGCGGCAGAATTATCTCCTACGAGCAGTACTTC.

This clonotype was counted at least ten times. The chain is built from TRBV29-1 and TRBJ1-2, with D unclear. There are 14 residues in the CDR3. CDR1 and CDR2 from the germline V gene are SQVTM and ANQGSEA. The germline V and J ends were trimmed by 0 bases and 8 bases, with 16 bases remaining between them. CDR3 in DNA: TGCAGCGTTGAAGAGGATATGGGAAGTAAGGGCTACACCTTC. It specifies CSVEEDMGSKGYTF. Complete variable domain (other parts from reference TRBV29-1 and TRBJ1-2): SAVISQKPSRDICQRGTSLTIQCQVDSQVTMMFWYRQQPGQSLTLIATANQGSEATYESGFVIDKFPISRPNLTFSTLTVSNMSPEDSSIYLCSVEEDMGSKGYTFGSGTRLTVV.

The chain recombines TRBV28 with TRBJ2-5; D perhaps matches TRBD2 (6 bases). CDR1 MDHEN and CDR2 SYDVKM come from the germline V gene. The V end lost 6 bases, the J end lost 4 bases, and 15 bases lay between the germline ends. This CDR3 region has 14 residues. The CDR3 region has the DNA TGTGCCAGCAGCGGAGGCGGGACGGGAGAGACCCAGTACTTC. Translation gives CASSGGGTGETQYF.

This clonotype turned up a few times. This sequence joins TRBV5-1 and TRBJ2-2, with a possible D match to TRBD2 (5 bases). Deletions cut 4 bases from V and 4 bases from J, with 14 bases between. Germline values: CDR1 SGHRS, CDR2 YFSETQ. CDR3 length: 15 amino acids. The CDR3 loop is CASSPDSSGTGELFF. The CDR3 nucleotides read TGCGCCAGCAGCCCGGACTCGTCGGGCACCGGGGAGCTGTTTTTT.

Many counts were recorded for this clonotype. The chain links TRBV6-2 or TRBV6-3 to TRBJ2-2; 10 nucleotides agree with TRBD2. Germline trimming cut 1 base from V and 3 bases from J; bases unmatched to any gene: 8. The germline CDR1 and CDR2 sequences are MNHEY and SVGEGT. There are 18 residues in the CDR3. CDR3 amino acids: CASSYLPGLAEYTGELFF. The DNA of the CDR3 is TGTGCCAGCAGTTACTTGCCCGGACTAGCGGAGTACACCGGGGAGCTGTTTTTT.

This clonotype was counted at least ten times. This chain uses TRBV7-6 with TRBJ2-2; D possibly corresponds to TRBD2 (5 bases). The germline V and J ends were trimmed by 3 bases and 1 base, with 15 bases remaining between them. CDR3 length: 17 residues. Germline V gene data show CDR1 as SGHVS and CDR2 as FNYEAQ. CDR3 sequence (DNA): TGTGCCAGCAGCTTGGTTGGGAGCGCACAGAACACCGGGGAGCTGTTTTTT. It encodes CASSLVGSAQNTGELFF. The variable domain in full, completed from reference TRBV7-6 and TRBJ2-2, reads GAGVSQSPRYKVTKRGQDVALRCDPISGHVSLYWYRQALGQGPEFLTYFNYEAQQDKSGLPNDRFSAERPEGSISTLTIQRTEQRDSAMYRCASSLVGSAQNTGELFFGEGSRLTVL.

This clonotype was detected many times. The chain couples TRBV6-6 to TRBJ2-1, with D possibly being TRBD1 (6 bases). Trimming removed 0 bases at V and 9 bases at J, with 9 bases between. Germline CDR1 reads MNHNY; CDR2 reads SVGAGI (reference sequence). CDR3 size: 13 residues. For the CDR3, the DNA is TGTGCCAGCAGTTACTCGAAAGGGGGTGAGCAGTTCTTC. It specifies CASSYSKGGEQFF.

This clonotype was found many times. The chain joins TRBV24-1 to TRBJ2-2, with D unresolved. The V end was cut by 0 bases, the J end by 4 bases, with 11 bases between. The CDR3 contains 16 residues. Germline loops: CDR1 KGHDR, CDR2 SFDVKD. CDR3 sequence: CATSDLAALGTGELFF. CDR3 DNA: TGTGCCACCAGTGATTTGGCGGCGCTGGGCACCGGGGAGCTGTTTTTT.

The chain joins TRBV21-1 to TRBJ2-7; TRBD1, the table's D call, was not compared with the DNA. TRBV21-1 is a pseudogene locus. The CDR3 is 14 residues long. The CDR3: CASSKGTYPYEQYF. In DNA form, the CDR3 reads TGTGCCAGCAGCAAAGGGACATACCCCTACGAGCAGTACTTC.

In this sample, this clonotype turned up a few times. Here the CDR3 reads CSALTSGLTDTQYF. The CDR3 DNA reads TGCAGTGCCCTAACTAGCGGCCTGACAGATACGCAGTATTTT. This sequence joins TRBV20-1 and TRBJ2-3, with TRBD2 matching over 8 bases. After removal of 6 bases from V and 3 bases from J, the junction contained 8 bases not matched to a gene. This CDR3 is 14 amino acids long. Per the germline V gene, CDR1 is DFQATT and CDR2 is SNEGSKA (reference sequence).

This clonotype appeared many times. CDR3 sequence: CASVPSGTDTQYF. The DNA for the CDR3 is TGTGCCTCGGTCCCTAGCGGCACAGATACGCAGTATTTT. The chain carries TRBV6-6 and TRBJ2-3; a possible D gene is TRBD2 (6 bases). Trimming left V 11 bases short and J 1 base short, with 13 bases between. The V gene's germline CDR1 is MNHNY and CDR2 SVGAGI (reference sequence). The CDR3 totals 13 residues.

This clonotype was seen at least ten times. J is TRBJ2-2 and V is TRBV5-1; D is unresolved. V shed 1 base and J shed 2 bases, with 6 bases lying between them. The CDR3 length is 14 residues. In germline, CDR1 is SGHRS, CDR2 YFSETQ. This CDR3 reads CASSLSLNTGELFF. CDR3 DNA sequence: TGCGCCAGCAGCTTGTCTCTAAACACCGGGGAGCTGTTTTTT.

Here the CDR3 DNA reads TGTGCCAGCAGGCTCGAACAGAGCACAGATACGCAGTATTTT. Protein product: CASRLEQSTDTQYF. The chain couples TRBV6-1 to TRBJ2-3; no clear D. Looked up from germline, CDR1 is MNHNS and CDR2 is SASEGT. The CDR3 sequence is 14 residues long. The V and J ends lost 6 bases and 0 bases respectively, with 10 bases between them.